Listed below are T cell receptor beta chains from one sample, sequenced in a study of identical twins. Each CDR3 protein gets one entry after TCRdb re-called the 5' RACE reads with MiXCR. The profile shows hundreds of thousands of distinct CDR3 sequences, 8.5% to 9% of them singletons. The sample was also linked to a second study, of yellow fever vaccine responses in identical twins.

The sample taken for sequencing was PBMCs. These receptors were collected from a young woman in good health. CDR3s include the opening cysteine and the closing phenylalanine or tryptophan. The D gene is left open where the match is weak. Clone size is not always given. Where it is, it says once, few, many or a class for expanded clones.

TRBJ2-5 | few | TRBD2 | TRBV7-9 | CASSHALAGGKETQYF | TGTGCCAGCAGCCACGCACTAGCGGGAGGAAAAGAGACCCAGTACTTC
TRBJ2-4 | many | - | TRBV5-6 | CASSFRQDLGKNIQYF | TGTGCCAGCAGTTTCCGACAGGACCTAGGCAAAAACATTCAGTACTTC
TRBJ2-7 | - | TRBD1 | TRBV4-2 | CASSQERRTGDSYEQYF | TGTGCCAGCAGCCAAGAGCGCAGGACAGGGGACTCCTACGAGCAGTACTTC
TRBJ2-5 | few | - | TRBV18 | CASSPATANVQETQYF | TGTGCCAGCTCACCCGCGACGGCTAATGTACAAGAGACCCAGTACTTC
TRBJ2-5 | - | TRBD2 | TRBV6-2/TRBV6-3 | CASSYSILAEETQYF | TGTGCCAGCAGTTACTCGATTCTAGCGGAAGAGACCCAGTACTTC
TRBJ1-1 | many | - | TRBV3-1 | CASSYGQLNTEAFF | TGTGCCAGCAGCTACGGACAGTTGAACACTGAAGCTTTCTTT
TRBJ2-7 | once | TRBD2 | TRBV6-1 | CASTDPLAGAGGEQYF | TGTGCCAGCACCGACCCCCTAGCGGGGGCAGGGGGCGAGCAGTACTTC
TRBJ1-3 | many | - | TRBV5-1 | CASSFEGTGNTIYF | TGCGCCAGCAGCTTCGAAGGGACTGGAAACACCATATATTTT
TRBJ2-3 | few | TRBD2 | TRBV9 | CASSVVGGSRDTQYF | TGTGCCAGCAGCGTAGTGGGCGGGAGTCGGGATACGCAGTATTTT
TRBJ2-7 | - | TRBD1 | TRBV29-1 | CSGSGGTGAYEQYF | TGCAGCGGCTCCGGCGGGACAGGGGCATACGAGCAGTACTTC
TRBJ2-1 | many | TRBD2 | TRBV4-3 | CASSQEGSGLAGINEQFF | TGCGCCAGCAGCCAAGAAGGTAGTGGGCTAGCGGGGATTAATGAGCAGTTCTTC
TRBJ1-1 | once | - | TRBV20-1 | CSALSRGVGTEAFF | TGCAGTGCCCTATCCAGGGGAGTAGGCACTGAAGCTTTCTTT
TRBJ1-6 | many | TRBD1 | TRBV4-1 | CASSQAARTGLNSPLHF | TGCGCCAGCAGCCAAGCTGCGAGGACAGGACTAAATTCACCCCTCCACTTT
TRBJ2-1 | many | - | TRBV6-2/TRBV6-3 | CASSYARVNNEQFF | TGTGCCAGCAGTTACGCGAGGGTTAACAATGAGCAGTTCTTC